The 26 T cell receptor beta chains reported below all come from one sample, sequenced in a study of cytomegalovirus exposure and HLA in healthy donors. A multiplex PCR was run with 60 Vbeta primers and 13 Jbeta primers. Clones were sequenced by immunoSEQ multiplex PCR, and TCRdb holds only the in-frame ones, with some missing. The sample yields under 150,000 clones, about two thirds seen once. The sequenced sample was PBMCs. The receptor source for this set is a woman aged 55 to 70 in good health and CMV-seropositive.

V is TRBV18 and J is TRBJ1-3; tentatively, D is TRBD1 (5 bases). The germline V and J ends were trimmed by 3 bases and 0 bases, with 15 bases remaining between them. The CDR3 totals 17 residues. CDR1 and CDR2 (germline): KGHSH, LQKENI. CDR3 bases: TGTGCCAGCTCACCGCGTGCGGGGGTCGACTCTGGAAACACCATATATTTT. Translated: CASSPRAGVDSGNTIYF. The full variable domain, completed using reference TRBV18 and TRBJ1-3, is NAGVMQNPRHLVRRRGQEARLRCSPMKGHSHVYWYRQLPEEGLKFMVYLQKENIIDESGMPKERFSAEFPKEGPSILRIQQVVRGDSAAYFCASSPRAGVDSGNTIYFGEGSWLTVV.

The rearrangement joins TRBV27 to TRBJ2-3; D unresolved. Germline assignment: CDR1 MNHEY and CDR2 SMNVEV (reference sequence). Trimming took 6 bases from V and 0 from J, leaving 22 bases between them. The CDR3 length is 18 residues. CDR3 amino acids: CASSFSLRRSTSTDTQYF. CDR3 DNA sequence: TGTGCCAGCAGCTTCAGCCTTCGTAGGTCGACTAGCACAGATACGCAGTATTTT.

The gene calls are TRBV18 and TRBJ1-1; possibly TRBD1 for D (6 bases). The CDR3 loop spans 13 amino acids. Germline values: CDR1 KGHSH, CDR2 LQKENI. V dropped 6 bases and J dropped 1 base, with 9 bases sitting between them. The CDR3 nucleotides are TGTGCCAGCTCCGGACAGTGGAACACTGAAGCTTTCTTT. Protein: CASSGQWNTEAFF.

The CDR3 loop reads CASSPGQGKNIQYF. The CDR3 nucleotides read TGTGCCAGCAGCCCGGGACAGGGAAAAAACATTCAGTACTTC. The V gene is TRBV6-5, the J gene TRBJ2-4, with TRBD1 matching over 9 bases. With V trimmed by 6 bases and J by 4 bases, 4 bases remained unmatched. The CDR3 spans 14 residues. Germline CDR1 reads MNHEY; CDR2 reads SVGAGI.

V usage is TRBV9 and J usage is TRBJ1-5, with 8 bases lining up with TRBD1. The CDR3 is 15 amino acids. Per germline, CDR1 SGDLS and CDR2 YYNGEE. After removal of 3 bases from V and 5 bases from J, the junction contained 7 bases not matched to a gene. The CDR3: CASSDGTGLYQPQHF. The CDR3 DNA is TGTGCCAGCAGCGACGGGACAGGCCTTTATCAGCCCCAGCATTTT. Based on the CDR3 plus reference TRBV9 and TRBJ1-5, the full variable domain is DSGVTQTPKHLITATGQRVTLRCSPRSGDLSVYWYQQSLDQGLQFLIQYYNGEERAKGNILERFSAQQFPDLHSELNLSSLELGDSALYFCASSDGTGLYQPQHFGDGTRLSIL.

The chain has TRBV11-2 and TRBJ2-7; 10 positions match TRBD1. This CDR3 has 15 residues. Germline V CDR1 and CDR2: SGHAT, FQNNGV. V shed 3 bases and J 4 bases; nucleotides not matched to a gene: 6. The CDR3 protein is CASSFDRGLGYEQYF. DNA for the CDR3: TGTGCCAGCAGCTTCGACAGGGGGCTGGGGTACGAGCAGTACTTC. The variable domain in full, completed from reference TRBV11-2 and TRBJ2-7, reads EAGVAQSPRYKIIEKRQSVAFWCNPISGHATLYWYQQILGQGPKLLIQFQNNGVVDDSQLPKDRFSAERLKGVDSTLKIQPAKLEDSAVYLCASSFDRGLGYEQYFGPGTRLTVT.

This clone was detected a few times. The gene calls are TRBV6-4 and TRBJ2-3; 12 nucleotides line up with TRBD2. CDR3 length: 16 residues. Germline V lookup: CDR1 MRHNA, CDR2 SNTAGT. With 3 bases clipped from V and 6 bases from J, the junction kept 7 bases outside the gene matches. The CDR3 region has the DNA TGTGCCAGCAGTGAATCGTCTAGCGGGGGGGAGGATACGCAGTATTTT. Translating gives CASSESSSGGEDTQYF.

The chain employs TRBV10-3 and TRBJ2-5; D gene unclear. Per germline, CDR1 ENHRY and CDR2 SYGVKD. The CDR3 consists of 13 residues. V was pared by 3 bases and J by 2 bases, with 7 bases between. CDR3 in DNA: TGTGCCATCAGTGAAAGACTTCAAGAGACCCAGTACTTC. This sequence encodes CAISERLQETQYF.

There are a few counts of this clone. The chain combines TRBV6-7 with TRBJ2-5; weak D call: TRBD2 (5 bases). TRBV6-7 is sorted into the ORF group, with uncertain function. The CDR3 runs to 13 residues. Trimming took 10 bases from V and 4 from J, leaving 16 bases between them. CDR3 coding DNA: TGTGCCACCCCGCCGGGGAGCGGAGAGACCCAGTACTTC. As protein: CATPPGSGETQYF.

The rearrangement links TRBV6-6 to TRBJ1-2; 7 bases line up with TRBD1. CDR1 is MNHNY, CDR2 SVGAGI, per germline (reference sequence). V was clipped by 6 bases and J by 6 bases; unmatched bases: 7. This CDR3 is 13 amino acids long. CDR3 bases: TGTGCCAGCAGCTTCGACAGGGACAATGGCTACACCTTC. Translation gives CASSFDRDNGYTF.

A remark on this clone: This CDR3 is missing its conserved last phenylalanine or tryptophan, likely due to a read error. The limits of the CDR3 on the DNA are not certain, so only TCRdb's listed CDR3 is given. CDR3 protein: CASSQDLVPPLVRE. The rearrangement links TRBV4-1 to TRBJ2-7; TRBD2, the table's D call, was not compared with the DNA. The CDR3 length is 14 residues, termini included. The germline gives CDR1 MGHRA, CDR2 YSYEKL.

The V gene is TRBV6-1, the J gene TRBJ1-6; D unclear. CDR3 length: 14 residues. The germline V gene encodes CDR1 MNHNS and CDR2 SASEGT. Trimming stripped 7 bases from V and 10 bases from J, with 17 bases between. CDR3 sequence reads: CASTNSPHASPLHF. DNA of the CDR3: TGTGCCAGCACCAACTCCCCTCACGCCTCACCCCTCCACTTT.

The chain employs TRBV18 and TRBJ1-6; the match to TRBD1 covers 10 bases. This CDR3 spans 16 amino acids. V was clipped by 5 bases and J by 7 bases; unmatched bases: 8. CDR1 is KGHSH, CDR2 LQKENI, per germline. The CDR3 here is CASSSGQGYQNSPLHF. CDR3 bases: TGTGCCAGCTCATCGGGACAGGGGTACCAAAATTCACCCCTCCACTTT.

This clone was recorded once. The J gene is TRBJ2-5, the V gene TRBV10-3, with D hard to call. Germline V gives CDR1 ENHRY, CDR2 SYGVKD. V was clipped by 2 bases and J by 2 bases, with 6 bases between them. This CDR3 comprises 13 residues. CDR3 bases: TGTGCCATCAGTGAGGCCAGTCAAGAGACCCAGTACTTC. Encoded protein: CAISEASQETQYF.

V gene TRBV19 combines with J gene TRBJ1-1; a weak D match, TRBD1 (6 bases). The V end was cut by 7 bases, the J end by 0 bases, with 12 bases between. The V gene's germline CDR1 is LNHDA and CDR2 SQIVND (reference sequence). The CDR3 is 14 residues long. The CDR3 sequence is CASNPGGLNTEAFF. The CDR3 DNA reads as TGTGCCAGTAACCCGGGGGGCCTGAACACTGAAGCTTTCTTT.

Here the CDR3 reads CASSDLRGGAETQYF. The CDR3 nucleotides are TGTGCCAGCAGTGACCTCCGGGGGGGGGCTGAGACCCAGTACTTC. The chain has TRBV25-1 and TRBJ2-5; 8 positions match TRBD2. The CDR3 sequence is 15 residues long. Per germline, CDR1 MGHDK and CDR2 SYGVNS. V dropped 3 bases and J dropped 5; count of bases not matched to a gene: 8.

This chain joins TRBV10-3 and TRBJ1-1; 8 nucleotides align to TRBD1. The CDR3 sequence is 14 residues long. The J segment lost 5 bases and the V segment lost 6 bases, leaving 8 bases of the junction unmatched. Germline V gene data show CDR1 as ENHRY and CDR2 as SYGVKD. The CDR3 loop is CAISPTGARTEAFF. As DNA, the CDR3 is TGTGCCATCAGCCCGACAGGGGCACGGACTGAAGCTTTCTTT.

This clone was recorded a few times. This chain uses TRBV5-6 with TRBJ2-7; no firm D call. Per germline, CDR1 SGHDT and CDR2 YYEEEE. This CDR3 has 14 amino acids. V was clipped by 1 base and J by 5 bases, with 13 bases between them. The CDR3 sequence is CASSLLGRFDEQYF. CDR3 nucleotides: TGTGCCAGCAGCTTGCTGGGCAGGTTTGACGAGCAGTACTTC.

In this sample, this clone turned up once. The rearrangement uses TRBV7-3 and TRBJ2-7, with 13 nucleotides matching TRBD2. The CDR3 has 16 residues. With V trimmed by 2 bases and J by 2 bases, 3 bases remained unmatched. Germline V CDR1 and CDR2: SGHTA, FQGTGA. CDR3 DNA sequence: TGTGCCAGCAGCTTATTAGGGACTAGCGGGGCCTACGAGCAGTACTTC. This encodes CASSLLGTSGAYEQYF.

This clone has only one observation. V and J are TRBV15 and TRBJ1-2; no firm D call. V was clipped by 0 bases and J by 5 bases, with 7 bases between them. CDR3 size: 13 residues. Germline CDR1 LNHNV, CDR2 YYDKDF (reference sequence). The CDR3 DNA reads TGTGCCACCAGCAGAGAACGGGATTATGGCTACACCTTC. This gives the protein CATSRERDYGYTF.

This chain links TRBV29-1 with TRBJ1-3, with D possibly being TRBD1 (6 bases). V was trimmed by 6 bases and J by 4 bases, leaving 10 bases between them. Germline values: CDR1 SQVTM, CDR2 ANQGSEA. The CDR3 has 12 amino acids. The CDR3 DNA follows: TGCAGCGTCCCGGGGACAGGAAACACCATATATTTT. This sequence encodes CSVPGTGNTIYF.

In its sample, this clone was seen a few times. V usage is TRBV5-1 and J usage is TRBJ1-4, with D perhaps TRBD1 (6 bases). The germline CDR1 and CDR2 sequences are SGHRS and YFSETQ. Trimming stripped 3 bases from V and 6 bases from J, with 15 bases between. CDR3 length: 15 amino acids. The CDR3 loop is CASSSGGAFDEKLFF. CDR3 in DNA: TGCGCCAGCAGCTCGGGGGGGGCCTTCGATGAAAAACTGTTTTTT.

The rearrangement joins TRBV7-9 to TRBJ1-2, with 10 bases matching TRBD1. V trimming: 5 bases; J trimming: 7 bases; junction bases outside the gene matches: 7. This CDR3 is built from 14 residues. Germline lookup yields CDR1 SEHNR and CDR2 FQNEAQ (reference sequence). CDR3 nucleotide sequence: TGTGCCAGCAGCCGCCCCGGGACAGGGGTTGGCTACACCTTC. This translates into CASSRPGTGVGYTF.

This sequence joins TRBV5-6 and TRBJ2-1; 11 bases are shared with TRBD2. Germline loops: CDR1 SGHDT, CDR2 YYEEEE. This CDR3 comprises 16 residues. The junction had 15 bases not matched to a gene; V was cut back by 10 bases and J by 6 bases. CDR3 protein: CAATLAGTSGFNEQFF. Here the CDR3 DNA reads TGTGCCGCTACACTGGCGGGGACTAGCGGCTTCAATGAGCAGTTCTTC.

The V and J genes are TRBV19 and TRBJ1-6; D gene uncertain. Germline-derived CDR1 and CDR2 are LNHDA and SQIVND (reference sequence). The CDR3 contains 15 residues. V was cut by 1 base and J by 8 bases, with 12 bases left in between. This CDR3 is CASSIGGVPYSPLHF. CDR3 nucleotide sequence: TGTGCCAGTAGTATAGGCGGGGTTCCATATTCACCCCTCCACTTT.

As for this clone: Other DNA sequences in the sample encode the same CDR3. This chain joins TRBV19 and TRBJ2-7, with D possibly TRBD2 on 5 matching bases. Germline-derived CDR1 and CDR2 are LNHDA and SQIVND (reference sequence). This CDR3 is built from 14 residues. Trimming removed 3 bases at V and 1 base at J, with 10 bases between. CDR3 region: CASSMRADSYEQYF. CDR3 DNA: TGTGCCAGTAGTATGAGGGCGGATTCCTACGAGCAGTACTTC. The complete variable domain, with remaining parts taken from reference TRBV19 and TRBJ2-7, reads DGGITQSPKYLFRKEGQNVTLSCEQNLNHDAMYWYRQDPGQGLRLIYYSQIVNDFQKGDIAEGYSVSREKKESFPLTVTSAQKNPTAFYLCASSMRADSYEQYFGPGTRLTVT.